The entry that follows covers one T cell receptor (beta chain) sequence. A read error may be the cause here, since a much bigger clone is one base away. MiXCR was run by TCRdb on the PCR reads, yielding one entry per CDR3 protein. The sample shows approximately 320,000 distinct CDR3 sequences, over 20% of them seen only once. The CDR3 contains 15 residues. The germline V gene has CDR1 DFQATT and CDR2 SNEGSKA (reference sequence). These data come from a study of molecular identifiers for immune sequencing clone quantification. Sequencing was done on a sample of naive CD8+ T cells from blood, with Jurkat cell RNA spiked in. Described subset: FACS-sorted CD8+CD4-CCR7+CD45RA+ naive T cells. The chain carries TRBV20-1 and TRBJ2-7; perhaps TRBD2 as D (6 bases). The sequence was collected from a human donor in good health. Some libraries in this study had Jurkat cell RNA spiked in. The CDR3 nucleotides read TGCAGTGCTAGTCTGATAGCGGTCAGCTCCTACGAGCAGCACTTC. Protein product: CSASLIAVSSYEQHF.